The rows below give T cell receptor beta chains drawn from one sample of a study of identical twins. TCRdb re-called the 5' RACE reads with MiXCR, one entry per CDR3 protein. Of 700,000 to 950,000 distinct CDR3 sequences listed, over 9% were seen once; the top ten hold around 1.6%. This sample was shared with a second study, whose subject was yellow fever vaccine responses in identical twins.

The sample was PBMCs. Receptors originate from a woman in her late teens or twenties in good health. Both conserved end residues are part of each CDR3. Each record gives: D gene, J gene, V gene, CDR3 protein. The D gene is left open where the match is weak.

>TRBD1|TRBJ2-7|TRBV12-3/TRBV12-4
CASRAGGYEQYF
>-|TRBJ2-1|TRBV7-9
CASSLAGPDEQFF
>TRBD1|TRBJ2-1|TRBV10-3
CAISLKTGQPYNEQFF
>TRBD2|TRBJ2-1|TRBV20-1
CSARDRTSGSINEQFF
>-|TRBJ2-5|TRBV10-3
CAISESIGGRETQYF
>TRBD2|TRBJ2-1|TRBV6-1
CASGGLAGGNEQFF
>TRBD1|TRBJ2-1|TRBV6-1
CASTSLGQGNNEQFF
>-|TRBJ2-7|TRBV5-1
CASNGYPDLKSEQYF
>-|TRBJ1-1|TRBV5-1
CASSLAHGRRAFF
>-|TRBJ2-1|TRBV15
CATSRNHPSTDNNEQFF
>-|TRBJ2-7|TRBV6-5
CASSYSECGSYEQYF
>-|TRBJ2-6|TRBV3-1
CASSQVGTGANVLTF
>-|TRBJ2-7|TRBV6-2/TRBV6-3
CASRNSGLYEQYF
>-|TRBJ2-2|TRBV20-1
CSARSDATGELFF
>-|TRBJ1-1|TRBV5-1
CASSRGRLEAFF
>-|TRBJ2-2|TRBV12-3/TRBV12-4
CATELGTHTGELFF
>-|TRBJ1-4|TRBV15
CATSRDSDGNEKLFF
>TRBD1|TRBJ1-6|TRBV19
CASSIRTGDNSPLHF
>TRBD1|TRBJ1-2|TRBV6-5
CASSYRQGPGYGYTF
>TRBD2|TRBJ2-1|TRBV7-9
CASNPGTSGVLYNEQFF
>-|TRBJ2-7|TRBV20-1
CSASPAGEGDEQYF
>-|TRBJ1-2|TRBV6-1
CASSPRQRHYGYTF
>TRBD2|TRBJ2-3|TRBV6-5
CASSYSNGSGTVRADTQYF
>-|TRBJ2-1|TRBV6-1
CASTGTTSRNEQFF
>-|TRBJ1-1|TRBV3-1
CASRGRKNTEAFF
>TRBD1|TRBJ1-1|TRBV7-9
CASSLTGVHTEAFF